The 32 T cell receptor beta chains below were found in one sample sequenced in a study of T-cell reconstitution after alpha-beta-depleted transplantation in children. Unique molecular identifiers were used in preparing the TCRbeta library. TCRdb analysed the PCR reads with MiXCR anew, one entry per CDR3 protein. The repertoire holds roughly 300,000 distinct CDR3 sequences, with approximately 10% as singletons. The sample in question was peripheral blood, obtained 180 days after TCRalphabeta/CD19-depleted stem cell transplant. These receptors all come from a male patient aged 2 to 10 who had a stem cell transplant for chronic granulomatous disease, so the T cells may come from the graft donor.

This clonotype was observed at least ten times. This chain joins TRBV29-1 and TRBJ2-2; 14 bases align to TRBD2. CDR3 length: 18 amino acids. The germline CDR1 and CDR2 sequences are SQVTM and ANQGSEA. The V gene end was trimmed by 3 bases and the J gene end by 3 bases; junction bases not matched to a gene: 9. DNA of the CDR3: TGCAGCGTTGAGCTCACCGGGACTAGCGGGAGTGACACCGGGGAGCTGTTTTTT. Amino acids: CSVELTGTSGSDTGELFF.

There are many counts of this clonotype. J is TRBJ2-7 and V is TRBV5-5, with 9 positions matching TRBD1. V shed 4 bases and J 3 bases; nucleotides not matched to a gene: 5. The CDR3 is 14 residues long. Germline V gene lookup returns CDR1 SGHKS and CDR2 YYEKEE (reference sequence). The DNA of the CDR3 is TGTGCCAGCAGCCCGTTGACAGGGGGCTACGAGCAGTACTTC. It translates to CASSPLTGGYEQYF.

This clonotype was detected ten times or more. The chain has TRBV7-9 and TRBJ2-3; 8 bases agree with TRBD1. J was trimmed by 3 bases and V by 3 bases; bases with no gene match: 8. Germline-derived CDR1 and CDR2 are SEHNR and FQNEAQ (reference sequence). CDR3 length equals 16 residues. CDR3 sequence: CASSFPRQGSTDTQYF. As DNA, the CDR3 is TGTGCCAGCAGCTTTCCCAGACAGGGGTCAACAGATACGCAGTATTTT.

This clonotype was seen ten or more times. The chain combines TRBV28 with TRBJ1-5, with TRBD1 matching 8 bases. Per the germline V gene, CDR1 is MDHEN and CDR2 is SYDVKM. V shed 2 bases, J shed 6 bases, and the junction held 6 bases outside the gene matches. The CDR3 consists of 15 residues. DNA of the CDR3: TGTGCCAGCAGTTTAAGGACAGGGCTTGGTCAGCCCCAGCATTTT. The encoded protein is CASSLRTGLGQPQHF.

In this sample, this clonotype turned up many times. The chain couples TRBV6-6 to TRBJ2-5; D call uncertain. The length of the CDR3 is 12 residues. V lost 6 bases and J 5 bases, leaving 10 bases between the germline ends. Germline V CDR1 and CDR2: MNHNY, SVGAGI (reference sequence). Here the CDR3 reads CASRGLAETQYF. The CDR3 DNA is TGTGCCAGCAGGGGGTTAGCTGAGACCCAGTACTTC.

This clonotype was found many times. J is TRBJ2-3 and V is TRBV4-2, with 10 nucleotides matching TRBD1. Germline lookup yields CDR1 LGHNA and CDR2 YNFKEQ. The V gene end was trimmed by 6 bases and the J gene end by 4 bases; junction bases not matched to a gene: 1. This CDR3 is built from 13 residues. CDR3 sequence reads: CASSGQGADTQYF. The CDR3 nucleotides are TGTGCCAGCAGTGGACAGGGGGCAGATACGCAGTATTTT.

In its sample, this clonotype was seen many times. CDR3 amino acids: CASRRLAGSYEQYF. The CDR3 DNA reads TGTGCCAGCAGAAGACTAGCGGGCTCCTACGAGCAGTACTTC. The genes are TRBV7-2 and TRBJ2-7; 10 bases map to TRBD2. Germline loops: CDR1 SGHTA, CDR2 FQGNSA. CDR3 length equals 14 residues. The ends lost 6 bases at V and 0 bases at J; junction bases unmatched: 2.

This clonotype occurred many times. The chain uses TRBV10-1 and TRBJ2-7, with D tentatively TRBD1 or TRBD2 (6 bases each). Per germline, CDR1 WNHNN and CDR2 SYGVQD (reference sequence). The CDR3 is 16 amino acids. V was cut by 10 bases and J by 0 bases, with 22 bases left in between. Written as DNA, the CDR3 is TGCGCCACCAGACGGGGAGCAGGGGACTGCTCCTACGAGCAGTACTTC. This encodes CATRRGAGDCSYEQYF.

Many counts were recorded for this clonotype. The chain carries TRBV7-9 and TRBJ2-3, with 10 bases lining up with TRBD2. The CDR3 consists of 15 residues. Germline-derived CDR1 and CDR2 are SEHNR and FQNEAQ (reference sequence). V trimming: 4 bases; J trimming: 1 base; junction bases outside the gene matches: 2. The CDR3 loop is CASSYLAGGTDTQYF. The CDR3 DNA reads TGTGCCAGCAGCTATCTAGCGGGGGGCACAGATACGCAGTATTTT.

Comment on this clonotype: A much larger clone is a single base away; this may be a read error. The chain joins TRBV7-8 to TRBJ2-7, with 9 bases matching TRBD2. V lost 5 bases to trimming and J lost 1 base; unmatched junction nucleotides: 9. Germline V CDR1 and CDR2: SGHVS, FQNEAQ. The CDR3 loop spans 16 amino acids. CDR3 region: CASSPMRTSVSYEQYF. As DNA, the CDR3 is TGTGCCAGCAGCCCTATGAGGACTAGCGTGTCCTACGAGCAGTACTTC.

This clonotype has a handful of counts. The CDR3 is CASSQDSGGRTDTQYF. The CDR3 DNA follows: TGCGCCAGCAGCCAAGATTCCGGGGGGCGCACAGATACGCAGTATTTT. V is TRBV4-3 and J is TRBJ2-3; D is possibly TRBD2 (7 bases). CDR1 is LGHNA and CDR2 is YSLEER in the germline V gene. This CDR3 has 16 residues. The V and J ends lost 0 bases and 1 base respectively, with 11 bases between them.

This clonotype has more than one count but fewer than ten. The rearrangement joins TRBV2 to TRBJ2-1; either TRBD1 or TRBD2 may supply D (5 bases each). Germline CDR1 reads SNHLY; CDR2 reads FYNNEI. The CDR3 has 19 amino acids. V lost 0 bases and J 8 bases, leaving 26 bases between the germline ends. Here the CDR3 reads CASSEASPTGPRVVHEQFF. The DNA for the CDR3 is TGTGCCAGCAGTGAAGCTTCTCCAACGGGACCCAGGGTGGTCCATGAGCAGTTCTTC.

This clonotype has a count of ten or more. This sequence joins TRBV11-2 and TRBJ2-1; tentative D call: TRBD2 (6 bases). The germline gives CDR1 SGHAT, CDR2 FQNNGV. The CDR3 sequence is 16 residues long. Trimming took off 3 bases at V and 1 base at J, with 13 bases between the two ends. The CDR3 coding sequence is TGTGCCAGCAGCTTTTGGAGGGGAGGATCCTACAATGAGCAGTTCTTC. This gives the protein CASSFWRGGSYNEQFF.

This clonotype was detected many times. J is TRBJ1-5 and V is TRBV20-1, with D maybe TRBD1 (5 bases). Per germline, CDR1 DFQATT and CDR2 SNEGSKA (reference sequence). The ends were cut back, 6 bases at V and 2 bases at J, with 17 bases in the middle. There are 15 residues in the CDR3. As DNA, the CDR3 is TGCAGTGCGAAGAGGGACGCCCGGGGCAATCAGCCCCAGCATTTT. This codes for CSAKRDARGNQPQHF.

This clonotype was recorded many times. The V gene is TRBV5-1, the J gene TRBJ2-7; TRBD1 might be the D (6 bases). The V gene lost 2 bases and the J gene lost 0 bases, with 15 bases spanning the gap. Germline V gene lookup returns CDR1 SGHRS and CDR2 YFSETQ. CDR3 length equals 16 residues. In DNA, the CDR3 is TGCGCCAGCAGCTTCACTACAGGGAATCCCTCCTACGAGCAGTACTTC. Translation: CASSFTTGNPSYEQYF.

This clonotype was picked up many times. The chain combines TRBV20-1 with TRBJ1-2; no reliable D call. CDR1 is DFQATT and CDR2 is SNEGSKA in the germline V gene (reference sequence). Trimming took off 3 bases at V and 2 bases at J, with 10 bases between the two ends. The length of the CDR3 is 13 residues. The CDR3: CSARGPRNYGYTF. For the CDR3, the DNA is TGCAGTGCTAGGGGTCCACGAAACTATGGCTACACCTTC.

This clonotype came up many times. The V gene is TRBV28, the J gene TRBJ1-5; maybe TRBD1 (5 bases). Germline values: CDR1 MDHEN, CDR2 SYDVKM. With 4 bases removed from V and 6 bases from J, the gap between germline ends came to 25 bases. The CDR3 length is 18 residues. The CDR3 DNA sequence: TGTGCCAGCAGTTCCCTAACGGGGGACGCACGAAGAGGTCAGCCCCAGCATTTT. Residues: CASSSLTGDARRGQPQHF.

This clonotype was seen many times. V gene TRBV11-2 combines with J gene TRBJ2-4; D not certain. Trimming removed 5 bases at V and 10 bases at J, with 9 bases between. The CDR3 is 11 amino acids. Germline lookup yields CDR1 SGHAT and CDR2 FQNNGV. The CDR3 spells CASSPGVIQYF. DNA for the CDR3: TGTGCCAGCAGCCCTGGGGTTATTCAGTACTTC.

This clonotype was recorded at least ten times. This sequence joins TRBV28 and TRBJ1-3; 12 bases map to TRBD1. CDR3 length: 16 amino acids. Germline V CDR1 and CDR2: MDHEN, SYDVKM. With 5 bases clipped from V and 2 bases from J, the junction kept 4 bases outside the gene matches. The CDR3 loop is CASSPGTGGPGNTIYF. The CDR3 DNA is TGTGCCAGCAGTCCCGGGACAGGGGGCCCTGGAAACACCATATATTTT.

This clonotype was counted many times. The chain combines TRBV12-3 or TRBV12-4 with TRBJ2-7; D might be TRBD1 (5 bases). The CDR3 consists of 14 residues. V shed 7 bases and J shed 5 bases, with 18 bases lying between them. CDR3 DNA sequence: TGTGCCAGCAAACCGCAGGGTGGGGTCCACGAGCAGTACTTC. Its translation: CASKPQGGVHEQYF.

This clonotype was observed at least ten times. V usage is TRBV28 and J usage is TRBJ2-7, with 9 positions matching TRBD1. V lost 5 bases, J lost 2 bases, and 4 bases stayed unmatched. Germline V gives CDR1 MDHEN, CDR2 SYDVKM. This CDR3 spans 14 amino acids. The CDR3 is CASSIGTGPYEQYF. CDR3 bases: TGTGCCAGCAGTATCGGGACAGGGCCCTACGAGCAGTACTTC.

This clonotype was seen at least ten times. V gene TRBV9 combines with J gene TRBJ2-1; D could derive from TRBD1 or TRBD2 (5 bases each). Trimming removed 4 bases at V and 0 bases at J, with 14 bases between. This CDR3 contains 16 residues. The germline CDR1 and CDR2 sequences are SGDLS and YYNGEE. The chain's CDR3 is CASSLRGSSSYNEQFF. CDR3 DNA: TGTGCCAGCAGCCTTCGGGGCTCCAGCTCCTACAATGAGCAGTTCTTC.

Many counts were recorded for this clonotype. V gene TRBV20-1 combines with J gene TRBJ2-3; TRBD2 aligns across 9 bases. Unmatched junction bases numbered 5, after V lost 3 bases and J lost 4 bases. The V gene's germline CDR1 is DFQATT and CDR2 SNEGSKA (reference sequence). This CDR3 comprises 14 residues. The CDR3 is CSASSSGKADTQYF. The CDR3 nucleotides are TGCAGTGCTAGTTCTAGCGGGAAAGCAGATACGCAGTATTTT.

This chain joins TRBV28 and TRBJ2-3; TRBD1 agrees at 8 bases. The J segment lost 4 bases and the V segment lost 4 bases, leaving 16 bases of the junction unmatched. The CDR3 sequence is 18 residues long. CDR1 is MDHEN, CDR2 SYDVKM, per germline. DNA of the CDR3: TGTGCCAGCAGTTCTTTTAGACCCGACAGGGGAGGTTCAGATACGCAGTATTTT. Translating gives CASSSFRPDRGGSDTQYF.

Turning to this clonotype: With a much larger clone just one base away, this may be a read error. The CDR3 carries no conserved terminal phenylalanine or tryptophan, so it likely arises from a read error. The genes are TRBV13 and TRBJ2-5; 12 bases are shared with TRBD1. CDR3 size: 15 residues. The germline CDR1 and CDR2 sequences are PRHDT and FYEKMQ (reference sequence). Losses at the gene ends were 5 bases for V and 4 bases for J; bases not matched to a gene: 5. Here the CDR3 DNA reads TGTGCCAGCAGCAGAGGGACAGGGGGCCCAGAGACCCAGTACTTG. Translated, it gives CASSRGTGGPETQYL.

This clonotype was seen more than once but under ten times. This sequence joins TRBV4-3 and TRBJ1-4, with TRBD1 matching over 11 bases. Germline V gene data show CDR1 as LGHNA and CDR2 as YSLEER. The CDR3 sequence is 16 residues long. With V trimmed by 0 bases and J by 6 bases, 3 bases remained unmatched. The CDR3 loop is CASSQDPGQGDEKLFF. The CDR3 nucleotides read TGCGCCAGCAGCCAAGATCCGGGACAGGGGGATGAAAAACTGTTTTTT.

The table lists this clonotype with many counts. The chain couples TRBV20-1 to TRBJ2-1; 9 positions agree with TRBD2. V was pared by 1 base and J by 4 bases, with 17 bases of the junction left unmatched. This CDR3 is built from 19 residues. Germline CDR1 is DFQATT and CDR2 is SNEGSKA (reference sequence). Here the CDR3 reads CSARAQGLAGLPSYNEQFF. CDR3 sequence (DNA): TGCAGTGCTAGAGCCCAGGGGCTAGCGGGACTTCCCAGTTACAATGAGCAGTTCTTC.

The CDR3 region has the DNA TGCGCCAGCAGGGGACAGAAATACTACGAGCAGTACTTC. Its protein is CASRGQKYYEQYF. J is TRBJ2-7 and V is TRBV5-1; 7 positions match TRBD1. Germline assignment: CDR1 SGHRS and CDR2 YFSETQ. J was trimmed by 3 bases and V by 5 bases; bases with no gene match: 5. CDR3 length: 13 amino acids.

At least ten counts were recorded for this clonotype. The CDR3 nucleotides are TGTGCCAGCAGCCGCCAGCCGGGCGGGAGTAGTTCGGCAGATACGCAGTATTTT. Amino acid sequence: CASSRQPGGSSSADTQYF. The V and J genes are TRBV7-8 and TRBJ2-3, with 7 bases lining up with TRBD2. The CDR3 runs to 18 residues. In germline, CDR1 is SGHVS, CDR2 FQNEAQ. V was pared by 5 bases and J by 4 bases, with 18 bases of the junction left unmatched.

Many counts were recorded for this clonotype. This sequence joins TRBV6-5 and TRBJ2-1; no clear D. V was trimmed by 0 bases and J by 4 bases, leaving 7 bases between them. Per germline, CDR1 MNHEY and CDR2 SVGAGI. This CDR3 spans 14 amino acids. The CDR3 DNA follows: TGTGCCAGCAGTTACTCGCCAGCTTACAATGAGCAGTTCTTC. Protein sequence: CASSYSPAYNEQFF.

This clonotype has a count of ten or more. The J gene is TRBJ1-1, the V gene TRBV5-1; 8 nucleotides match TRBD1. This CDR3 comprises 14 residues. Germline lookup yields CDR1 SGHRS and CDR2 YFSETQ. V shed 1 base, J shed 6 bases, and the junction held 5 bases outside the gene matches. The CDR3 here is CASSLSQGGSEAFF. The CDR3 nucleotides are TGCGCCAGCAGCTTGTCACAGGGGGGATCTGAAGCTTTCTTT.

In this sample, this clonotype turned up many times. This chain links TRBV29-1 with TRBJ2-1; 12 bases align to TRBD2. This CDR3 spans 17 amino acids. Trimming took 2 bases from V and 7 from J; bases not matched to a gene: 12. CDR1 SQVTM and CDR2 ANQGSEA come from the germline V gene. CDR3 nucleotides: TGCAGCGTTGAAATTGGGGTGACTAGCGGGAGATCGAATGAGCAGTTCTTC. It encodes CSVEIGVTSGRSNEQFF.